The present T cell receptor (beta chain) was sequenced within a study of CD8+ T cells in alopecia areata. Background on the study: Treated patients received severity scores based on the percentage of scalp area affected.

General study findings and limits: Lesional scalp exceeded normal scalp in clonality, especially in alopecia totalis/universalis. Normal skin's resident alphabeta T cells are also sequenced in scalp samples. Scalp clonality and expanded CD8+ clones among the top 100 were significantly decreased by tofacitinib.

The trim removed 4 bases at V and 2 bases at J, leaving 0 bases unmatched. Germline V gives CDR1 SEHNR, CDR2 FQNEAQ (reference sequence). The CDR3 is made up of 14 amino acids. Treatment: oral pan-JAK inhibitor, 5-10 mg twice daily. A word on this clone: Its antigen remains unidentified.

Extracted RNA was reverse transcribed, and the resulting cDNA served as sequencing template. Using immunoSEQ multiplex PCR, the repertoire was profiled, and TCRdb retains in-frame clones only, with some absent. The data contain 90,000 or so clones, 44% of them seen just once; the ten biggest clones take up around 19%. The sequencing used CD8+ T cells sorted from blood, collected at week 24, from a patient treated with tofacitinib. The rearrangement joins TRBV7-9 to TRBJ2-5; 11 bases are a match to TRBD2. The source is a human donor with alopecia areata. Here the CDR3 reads CASSWTSGQETQYF. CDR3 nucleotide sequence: TGTGCCAGCAGCTGGACTAGCGGGCAAGAGACCCAGTACTTC.